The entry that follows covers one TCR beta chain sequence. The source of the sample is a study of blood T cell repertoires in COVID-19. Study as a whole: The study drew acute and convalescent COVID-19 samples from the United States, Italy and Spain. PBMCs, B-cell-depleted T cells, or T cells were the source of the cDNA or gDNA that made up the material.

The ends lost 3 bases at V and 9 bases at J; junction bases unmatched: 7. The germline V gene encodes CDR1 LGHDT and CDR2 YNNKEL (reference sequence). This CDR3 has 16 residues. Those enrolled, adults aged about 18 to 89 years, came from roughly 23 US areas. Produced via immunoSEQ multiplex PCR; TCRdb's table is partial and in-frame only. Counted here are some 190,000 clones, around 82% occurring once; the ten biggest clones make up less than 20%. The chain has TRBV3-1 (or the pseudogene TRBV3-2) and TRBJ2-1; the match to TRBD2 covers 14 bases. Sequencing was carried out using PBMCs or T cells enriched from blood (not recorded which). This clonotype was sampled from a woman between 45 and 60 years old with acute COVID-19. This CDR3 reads CASSQTTSGGEGEQFF. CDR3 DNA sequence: TGTGCCAGCAGCCAGACGACTAGCGGGGGGGAGGGTGAGCAGTTCTTC.